A single sample gave rise to the 2 T cell receptor beta chains below, sequenced in a study of blood T cell repertoires in COVID-19. This table comes from immunoSEQ multiplex PCR, and its TCRdb copy is limited to in-frame clones, with some not included. The sample shows some 360,000 clones, around nine tenths of them seen only once. Input material: PBMCs or T cells enriched from blood (not recorded which). The receptors were sampled from a woman in her thirties who had been exposed to COVID-19.

The chain uses TRBV5-1 and TRBJ2-1; D is unresolved. The CDR3 contains 12 residues. V was pared by 0 bases and J by 8 bases, with 6 bases between. The germline V gene encodes CDR1 SGHRS and CDR2 YFSETQ. The CDR3 reads CASSLDGYEQFF. CDR3 nucleotide sequence: TGCGCCAGCAGCTTGGACGGGTATGAGCAGTTCTTC.

The chain uses TRBV5-6 and TRBJ1-4, with D unresolved. The CDR3 extends over 15 amino acids. Trimming cost V 1 base and J 5 bases, with 12 bases left between them. Per germline, CDR1 SGHDT and CDR2 YYEEEE. The CDR3 loop reads CASSLSHMNNEKLFF. The CDR3 DNA follows: TGTGCCAGCAGCTTGTCCCACATGAACAATGAAAAACTGTTTTTT.